A single sample gave rise to the 19 T cell receptor beta chains below, sequenced in a study of vaccination and CD4 T cells after COVID-19. These receptors lack a known antigen. Sample treatment: roughly ten-day PBMC culture with coronavirus spike peptide pools or control peptides (ViraFEST assay). These CD4+ T cells came from an unexposed donor, sampled before the COVID-19 pandemic (2011-2018). Sequence data for DNA of cultured CD4+ T cells were generated by the Oncomine TCR Beta short-read assay. It was from cultured CD4+ T cells that genomic DNA was extracted. TCRdb processed the PCR reads anew with MiXCR; each CDR3 protein has one entry. The sample carries about 6,300 distinct CDR3 sequences, around 33% recorded once. Sequenced: CD4+ T cells from blood, cultured in vitro. These receptors came from a human donor in good health.

This clonotype is a singleton in its sample. The chain employs TRBV28 and TRBJ2-4; tentative D call: TRBD2 (5 bases). The CDR3 extends over 16 amino acids. V was shortened by 3 bases and J by 3 bases, with 15 bases between the two germline ends. Germline values: CDR1 MDHEN, CDR2 SYDVKM. The CDR3 DNA reads TGTGCCAGCAGTTTCATTTTGAGGGTTGGCAAAAACATTCAGTACTTC. This sequence encodes CASSFILRVGKNIQYF.

In its sample, this clonotype was seen once. The rearrangement uses TRBV6-1 and TRBJ2-3, with D tentatively TRBD2 (5 bases). The CDR3 sequence is 17 residues long. V was pared by 6 bases and J by 3 bases, with 22 bases between. The germline V gene has CDR1 MNHNS and CDR2 SASEGT. CDR3 in amino acids: CASSPFAGGLSTDTQYF. For the CDR3, the DNA is TGTGCCAGCAGCCCCTTCGCGGGCGGTTTGTCTACAGATACGCAGTATTTT.

This clonotype was counted only a few times. This sequence joins TRBV6-5 and TRBJ2-7, with 10 positions matching TRBD1. In germline, CDR1 is MNHEY, CDR2 SVGAGI. CDR3 length: 14 residues. V shed 4 bases and J 4 bases; nucleotides not matched to a gene: 4. The CDR3 sequence is CASSLDRGWYEQYF. The CDR3, as DNA: TGTGCCAGCAGTTTGGACAGGGGGTGGTACGAGCAGTACTTC.

This clonotype came up a few times. V gene TRBV19 combines with J gene TRBJ2-7; perhaps TRBD1 as D (5 bases). Germline loops: CDR1 LNHDA, CDR2 SQIVND (reference sequence). The CDR3 is 15 amino acids. V shed 0 bases and J shed 0 bases, with 9 bases lying between them. CDR3 region: CASSIDSQVSYEQYF. CDR3 nucleotides: TGTGCCAGTAGTATAGACTCACAGGTCTCCTACGAGCAGTACTTC.

Judged by abundance, this clonotype is medium-sized. The V and J genes are TRBV27 and TRBJ2-1; D gene uncertain. V lost 5 bases, J lost 6 bases, and 8 bases lay in between. Germline assignment: CDR1 MNHEY and CDR2 SMNVEV (reference sequence). This CDR3 has 12 residues. In DNA form, the CDR3 reads TGTGCCAGCAGTATTATAGGCAATGAGCAGTTCTTC. Translation gives CASSIIGNEQFF.

This clonotype was detected only a few times. The V call is TRBV27, the J call TRBJ2-7; D might be TRBD2 (5 bases). The V and J ends lost 5 bases and 2 bases respectively, with 7 bases between them. Germline V gives CDR1 MNHEY, CDR2 SMNVEV (reference sequence). The CDR3 runs to 12 residues. DNA of the CDR3: TGTGCCAGCAGTGGGAGAACCTACGAGCAGTACTTC. It translates to CASSGRTYEQYF.

V usage is TRBV24-1 and J usage is TRBJ2-5; a weak D match, TRBD2 (6 bases). The CDR3 sequence is 13 residues long. V lost 5 bases and J 5 bases, leaving 11 bases between the germline ends. CDR1 is KGHDR and CDR2 is SFDVKD in the germline V gene. The CDR3 here is CATSVTSGETQYF. The CDR3, as DNA: TGTGCCACCAGTGTCACCAGCGGGGAGACCCAGTACTTC.

The chain has TRBV20-1 and TRBJ1-5, with 12 nucleotides matching TRBD1. The CDR3 runs to 19 residues. The V segment lost 6 bases and the J segment 3 bases; nucleotides outside the gene matches: 18. Germline CDR1 reads DFQATT; CDR2 reads SNEGSKA (reference sequence). CDR3 nucleotide sequence: TGCAGTGCCCGCTCCCACCGGGGACAGGGGGCCCTTGTCAATCAGCCCCAGCATTTT. The encoded protein is CSARSHRGQGALVNQPQHF.

CDR3 protein: CASSLSLTGALADYGYTF. Written as DNA, the CDR3 is TGTGCCAGCAGCTTATCGTTGACAGGGGCCCTCGCTGACTATGGCTACACCTTC. V is TRBV7-2 and J is TRBJ1-2, with 8 bases that match TRBD1. CDR3 length equals 18 residues. Trimming at V came to 2 bases and at J to 3 bases, leaving 14 bases not matched to a gene. Germline lookup yields CDR1 SGHTA and CDR2 FQGNSA.

The chain combines TRBV2 with TRBJ1-2; TRBD1 might be the D (5 bases). Germline CDR1 SNHLY, CDR2 FYNNEI. The ends were cut back, 7 bases at V and 7 bases at J, with 10 bases in the middle. The CDR3 is made up of 11 amino acids. For the CDR3, the DNA is TGTGCCAGCACCAAGGGACTTGGCTACACCTTC. Amino acid sequence: CASTKGLGYTF.

This clonotype was observed a few times. The chain combines TRBV20-1 with TRBJ2-7; 9 bases match TRBD2. V lost 1 base to trimming and J lost 1 base; unmatched junction nucleotides: 14. Germline CDR1 reads DFQATT; CDR2 reads SNEGSKA (reference sequence). The CDR3 sequence is 18 residues long. Here the CDR3 reads CSARAPPFSGRASYEQYF. The CDR3 DNA is TGCAGTGCTAGAGCCCCCCCCTTTAGCGGGAGAGCATCCTACGAGCAGTACTTC.

The table lists this clonotype with a few counts. The rearrangement joins TRBV20-1 to TRBJ2-1; 7 bases match TRBD2. CDR3 length: 14 residues. The V gene end was trimmed by 2 bases and the J gene end by 3 bases; junction bases not matched to a gene: 4. CDR1 is DFQATT and CDR2 is SNEGSKA in the germline V gene (reference sequence). This CDR3 reads CSARPSGNYNEQFF. The CDR3 DNA follows: TGCAGTGCTAGACCTAGCGGAAACTACAATGAGCAGTTCTTC.

V is TRBV12-3 or TRBV12-4 and J is TRBJ1-1, with D uncertain. The CDR3 contains 13 residues. V lost 2 bases and J lost 5, with 9 bases in between. DNA of the CDR3: TGTGCCAGCAGTTTACAGGAGAGTACTGAAGCTTTCTTT. It specifies CASSLQESTEAFF.

This clonotype was observed a handful of times. The rearrangement joins TRBV25-1 to TRBJ1-1; D is perhaps TRBD1 (6 bases). Trimming removed 6 bases from V and 6 bases from J, with 8 bases in between. CDR3 length: 11 amino acids. Germline values: CDR1 MGHDK, CDR2 SYGVNS. The CDR3, as DNA: TGTGCCAGCAGGGACAGTGCTGAAGCTTTCTTT. Its protein is CASRDSAEAFF.

The V and J genes are TRBV19 and TRBJ2-7; no firm D call. The V end lost 6 bases, the J end lost 0 bases, and 15 bases lay between the germline ends. The germline V gene encodes CDR1 LNHDA and CDR2 SQIVND (reference sequence). CDR3 size: 15 residues. The CDR3: CASSQTDSSSYEQYF. The CDR3 nucleotides read TGTGCCAGTAGCCAAACCGATAGTAGCTCCTACGAGCAGTACTTC.

This clonotype was found a few times. The chain uses TRBV20-1 and TRBJ1-1; D unclear. V was trimmed by 6 bases and J by 3 bases, leaving 14 bases between them. The CDR3 length is 13 residues. Germline CDR1 DFQATT, CDR2 SNEGSKA (reference sequence). Here the CDR3 DNA reads TGCAGTGCAAGGGCCGAGGCGTACACTGAAGCTTTCTTT. It specifies CSARAEAYTEAFF.

This CDR3 reads CASSHGGLEAFF. The CDR3, as DNA: TGTGCCAGCAGCCATGGGGGCCTCGAAGCTTTCTTT. The chain couples TRBV5-8 to TRBJ1-1, with a tentative D call TRBD1 (6 bases). The CDR3 has 12 amino acids. Trimming cost V 4 bases and J 8 bases, with 12 bases left between them. The germline gives CDR1 SGHTS, CDR2 YDEGEE.

This clonotype occurred a few times. CDR3 in amino acids: CSALAEGDGRQPQHF. In nucleotides, the CDR3 is TGCAGCGCCCTGGCCGAAGGGGATGGGCGCCAGCCCCAGCATTTT. The V and J genes are TRBV29-1 and TRBJ1-5; a weak D match, TRBD1 (5 bases). The germline gives CDR1 SQVTM, CDR2 ANQGSEA. V was pared by 7 bases and J by 7 bases, with 23 bases between. The CDR3 extends over 15 amino acids.

A few counts support this clonotype. The chain recombines TRBV28 with TRBJ2-7; perhaps D is TRBD1 or TRBD2 (5 bases each). Germline CDR1 reads MDHEN; CDR2 reads SYDVKM. The CDR3 is 12 residues long. Trimming took 5 bases from V and 7 from J, leaving 12 bases between them. DNA for the CDR3: TGTGCCAGCAGTCCGGGACCGGGGGAGCAGTACTTC. Translating gives CASSPGPGEQYF.